These T cell receptor beta chains were read from a single sample in a study of blood T cell repertoires in COVID-19. Sequencing was performed with immunoSEQ multiplex PCR; in TCRdb, only in-frame clones are kept and a portion is missing. Among some 100,000 clones listed, over 70% were seen once. Sequenced material: peripheral blood. Receptors were obtained from a woman aged 45-65 years with acute or convalescent COVID-19. The CDR3 runs from the conserved cysteine through the conserved F or W. Rows may omit the clone size; those that give it use once, few, many or a size class.

V	size	J	CDR3
TRBV5-5	NA	TRBJ1-5	CASSLYGQPQHF
TRBV5-1	NA	TRBJ1-2	CASSLSSGYGHYGYTF
TRBV10-3	few	TRBJ1-6	CAISGQGIRNSPLHF
TRBV6-5	NA	TRBJ1-2	CASSLQGPGGYTF
TRBV4-1	NA	TRBJ2-1	CASSQGSVYNEQFF
TRBV3-1/TRBV3-2	NA	TRBJ1-5	CASSPTGTGYSNQPQHF
TRBV7-3	NA	TRBJ1-4	CASRRDLRKGNNEKLFF
TRBV6-1	NA	TRBJ1-5	CASSEQRQISNQPQHF
TRBV11-2	NA	TRBJ1-1	CASSPQVNTEAFF
TRBV9	NA	TRBJ1-1	CASSRQGTNTEAFF
TRBV6-6	NA	TRBJ2-6	CASRDRSPGANVLTF
TRBV5-1	NA	TRBJ2-3	CASSSGLAGGTDTQYF
TRBV12-5	NA	TRBJ1-1	CASGLDRQGWAFF
TRBV2	NA	TRBJ2-2	CASTILGGRGELFF
TRBV7-3	NA	TRBJ2-3	CASSPREASGSYTQYF
TRBV19	few	TRBJ2-2	CASTPTSGGDTGELFF
TRBV19	NA	TRBJ2-6	CASRLGRSSGANVLTF
TRBV28	few	TRBJ1-1	CASRRYRDSAEAFF
TRBV5-1	NA	TRBJ1-2	CASSTTTGGIGYTF
TRBV19	NA	TRBJ2-1	CASSRTRFGPYNEQFF
TRBV13	NA	TRBJ2-2	CPPRAGPRGGAGANTGELFF
TRBV6-5	NA	TRBJ1-1	CASMREQLEAFF
TRBV7-2	once	TRBJ2-3	CASSSGLATDTQYF
TRBV18	few	TRBJ2-2	CASSPRGPPNTGELFF
TRBV29-1	NA	TRBJ1-2	CSVVGGEGYGYTF
TRBV6-2/TRBV6-3	NA	TRBJ1-1	CASSYLSGRTEAFF
TRBV5-1	NA	TRBJ1-2	CASSLDGGYGYTF
TRBV10-2	few	TRBJ1-1	CASRKPGTGVTEAFF
TRBV15	NA	TRBJ1-4	CATSRVTGGREKLFF